What follows are 24 T cell receptor beta chains derived from one specimen sequenced in a study of PD-1 blockade in classical Hodgkin lymphoma. Some clones are missing from TCRdb's copy, which holds only in-frame ones; the method was immunoSEQ multiplex PCR. This sample has roughly 42,000 clones; 60% to 85% occur once, and the top ten carry roughly 3%. There was relapse after autologous stem cell transplantation in every patient, and there was variation in brentuximab vedotin exposure. Material: peripheral blood mononuclear cells (PBMCs), obtained at baseline. The receptors derive from a human donor with classical Hodgkin lymphoma.

V and J are TRBV5-4 and TRBJ1-6; perhaps TRBD1 as D (5 bases). Trimming shortened V by 7 bases and J by 10 bases, and 18 bases separated the two germline ends. Per the germline V gene, CDR1 is SGHNT and CDR2 is YYREEE (reference sequence). This CDR3 spans 14 amino acids. The DNA of the CDR3 is TGTGCCAGCGGAACAGGCGGCTCTTGGTCACCCCTCCACTTT. This translates into CASGTGGSWSPLHF.

The chain is built from TRBV11-1 and TRBJ2-5; D tentatively fits TRBD1 or TRBD2 (5 bases each). Germline V gene data show CDR1 as SGHAT and CDR2 as FQDESV (reference sequence). The CDR3 covers 16 residues. With 0 bases removed from V and 1 base from J, the gap between germline ends came to 12 bases. CDR3 coding DNA: TGTGCCAGCAGCTTAGCGCCTCGGGGCAGCCAAGAGACCCAGTACTTC. Its translation is CASSLAPRGSQETQYF.

As DNA, the CDR3 is TGTGCCAGCAGCGTAGGCGGGAGGGCCATAGATGAGCAGTTCTTC. It codes for CASSVGGRAIDEQFF. V and J are TRBV9 and TRBJ2-1, with 9 bases lining up with TRBD2. This CDR3 is built from 15 residues. Germline V gene lookup returns CDR1 SGDLS and CDR2 YYNGEE. J gave up 8 bases and V 0 bases, and 6 bases lay outside the gene matches.

This clone occurred a few times. The chain carries TRBV19 and TRBJ2-1; no firm D call. The length of the CDR3 is 13 residues. The V end was cut by 3 bases, the J end by 6 bases, with 9 bases between. Germline V gene data show CDR1 as LNHDA and CDR2 as SQIVND (reference sequence). The CDR3 region has the DNA TGTGCCAGTAGTATCGGGCAGATCAATGAGCAGTTCTTC. Protein: CASSIGQINEQFF.

This chain joins TRBV28 and TRBJ1-3; D possibly corresponds to TRBD1 (5 bases). V lost 2 bases to trimming and J lost 7 bases, with 12 bases between them. CDR1 MDHEN and CDR2 SYDVKM come from the germline V gene. This CDR3 is 14 amino acids long. CDR3 bases: TGTGCCAGCAGTTTAGGAGGGGATTGGAACACCATATATTTT. It specifies CASSLGGDWNTIYF. The variable domain in full, with the rest retrieved from reference TRBV28 and TRBJ1-3, is DVKVTQSSRYLVKRTGEKVFLECVQDMDHENMFWYRQDPGLGLRLIYFSYDVKMKEKGDIPEGYSVSREKKERFSLILESASTNQTSMYLCASSLGGDWNTIYFGEGSWLTVV.

V gene TRBV27 combines with J gene TRBJ2-7; TRBD1 might be the D (6 bases). The CDR3 contains 15 residues. Germline CDR1 MNHEY, CDR2 SMNVEV (reference sequence). Trimming cost V 7 bases and J 3 bases, with 19 bases left between them. This CDR3 reads CASNRHRDTIYEQYF. The CDR3 nucleotides are TGTGCCAGCAACCGCCACCGGGACACTATCTACGAGCAGTACTTC.

V and J are TRBV5-8 and TRBJ2-5, with 7 positions matching TRBD2. Germline V gene lookup returns CDR1 SGHTS and CDR2 YDEGEE. J lost 4 bases, V lost 3 bases, and 6 bases had no gene match. This CDR3 is built from 14 residues. CDR3 DNA: TGTGCCAGCAGCTCGCTCGGGGGGTCAGAGACCCAGTACTTC. This translates into CASSSLGGSETQYF.

This chain connects TRBV30 to TRBJ1-1, with unresolved D. There are 14 residues in the CDR3. Germline V CDR1 and CDR2: GTSNPN, SVGIG (reference sequence). The V and J ends lost 0 bases and 2 bases respectively, with 10 bases between them. CDR3: CAWSVRRTNTEAFF. CDR3 coding DNA: TGTGCCTGGAGTGTACGGAGAACCAACACTGAAGCTTTCTTT.

This chain uses TRBV9 with TRBJ2-7, with a tentative D call TRBD2 (6 bases). Trimming shortened V by 0 bases and J by 7 bases, and 11 bases separated the two germline ends. The CDR3 is 13 residues long. Germline loops: CDR1 SGDLS, CDR2 YYNGEE. CDR3 loop: CASSVGDSWEQYF. CDR3 DNA sequence: TGTGCCAGCAGCGTAGGGGACTCGTGGGAGCAGTACTTC.

The chain couples TRBV7-2 to TRBJ2-1; no clear D. CDR1 SGHTA and CDR2 FQGNSA come from the germline V gene. V was trimmed by 1 base and J by 6 bases, leaving 13 bases between them. The CDR3 consists of 15 residues. The CDR3 region is CASSLGSARSNEQFF. The CDR3 DNA follows: TGTGCCAGCAGCTTAGGCTCCGCCCGGTCCAATGAGCAGTTCTTC.

A word on this clone: The junction shows a germline mismatch at one end, possibly a read error. V usage is TRBV6-5 and J usage is TRBJ1-5; no firm D call. Germline CDR1 MNHEY, CDR2 SVGAGI. The CDR3 is 13 residues long. CDR3 nucleotides: TGTGCCAGCAGTTACGGGTCGTATCAGCCCCGGCATTTT. Amino acids: CASSYGSYQPRHF.

V usage is TRBV25-1 and J usage is TRBJ2-1, with a weak D call TRBD2 (6 bases). V lost 8 bases and J 2 bases, leaving 13 bases between the germline ends. This CDR3 has 14 amino acids. Per germline, CDR1 MGHDK and CDR2 SYGVNS. The CDR3 sequence is CASGGGVTYNEQFF. The CDR3 coding sequence is TGTGCCAGCGGTGGCGGGGTAACCTACAATGAGCAGTTCTTC.

CDR3: CSVEDQGWSDNEQFF. The DNA for the CDR3 is TGCAGCGTTGAAGATCAGGGGTGGTCGGACAATGAGCAGTTCTTC. V is TRBV29-1 and J is TRBJ2-1, with D possibly matching TRBD1 (6 bases). CDR1 SQVTM and CDR2 ANQGSEA come from the germline V gene. Trimming removed 0 bases from V and 5 bases from J, with 14 bases in between. The CDR3 has 15 amino acids.

The gene calls are TRBV27 and TRBJ1-1, with D hard to call. The germline V and J ends were trimmed by 2 bases and 6 bases, with 10 bases remaining between them. Germline CDR1 is MNHEY and CDR2 is SMNVEV (reference sequence). There are 13 residues in the CDR3. CDR3 sequence: CASSLTGLAEAFF. The CDR3 DNA reads TGTGCCAGCAGTTTAACGGGCCTGGCTGAAGCTTTCTTT.

The rearrangement links TRBV6-5 to TRBJ2-4; perhaps TRBD1 as D (6 bases). Trimming shortened V by 5 bases and J by 9 bases, and 11 bases separated the two germline ends. Germline loops: CDR1 MNHEY, CDR2 SVGAGI. The CDR3 is made up of 12 amino acids. For the CDR3, the DNA is TGTGCCAGCAGTCCCAGGGGTGGCATTCAGTACTTC. Its translation: CASSPRGGIQYF.

The chain links TRBV10-3 to TRBJ1-1; D possibly corresponds to TRBD1 (5 bases). V was cut by 3 bases and J by 2 bases, with 19 bases left in between. This CDR3 has 17 amino acids. CDR1 is ENHRY and CDR2 is SYGVKD in the germline V gene. This CDR3 is CAISDARGWWGNTEAFF. In DNA, the CDR3 is TGTGCCATCAGTGATGCTAGGGGATGGTGGGGAAACACTGAAGCTTTCTTT.

The chain combines TRBV6-5 with TRBJ2-7, with 7 bases aligning to TRBD2. V lost 2 bases, J lost 5 bases, and 6 bases stayed unmatched. The germline CDR1 and CDR2 sequences are MNHEY and SVGAGI. CDR3 length equals 14 residues. In nucleotides, the CDR3 is TGTGCCAGCAGTTACAGACTAGCTCCCCACGAGCAGTACTTC. It codes for CASSYRLAPHEQYF.

This clone occurred once. The gene calls are TRBV28 and TRBJ2-3; a weak D match, TRBD2 (5 bases). The CDR3 length is 17 residues. Germline CDR1 is MDHEN and CDR2 is SYDVKM. Trimming cost V 9 bases and J 3 bases, with 25 bases left between them. As DNA, the CDR3 is TGTGCCAGTTATCCCGTTGAATTGGCGGGCTTGACAGATACGCAGTATTTT. Translating gives CASYPVELAGLTDTQYF.

The chain links TRBV4-3 to TRBJ2-2; D is perhaps TRBD1 (5 bases). Trimming took off 0 bases at V and 5 bases at J, with 19 bases between the two ends. Germline assignment: CDR1 LGHNA and CDR2 YSLEER. This CDR3 is 18 amino acids long. This CDR3 reads CASSQDGAGSVNTGELFF. The CDR3, as DNA: TGCGCCAGCAGCCAAGATGGAGCAGGGTCAGTGAATACCGGGGAGCTGTTTTTT.

The chain recombines TRBV6-4 with TRBJ1-2; D is perhaps TRBD1 (6 bases). Looked up from germline, CDR1 is MRHNA and CDR2 is SNTAGT. Trimming shortened V by 6 bases and J by 2 bases, and 16 bases separated the two germline ends. The CDR3 loop spans 15 amino acids. CDR3 sequence reads: CASRGGLGGNYGYTF. CDR3 DNA: TGTGCCAGCAGAGGGGGACTCGGGGGCAACTATGGCTACACCTTC.

This clone has only a few counts. Distinct nucleotide sequences in the sample also encode this CDR3. V usage is TRBV9 and J usage is TRBJ2-7; D gene unclear. Germline lookup yields CDR1 SGDLS and CDR2 YYNGEE. The germline V and J ends were trimmed by 0 bases and 2 bases, with 6 bases remaining between them. The CDR3 runs 13 residues. The CDR3 loop is CASSVGLTYEQYF. Written as DNA, the CDR3 is TGTGCCAGCAGCGTAGGCCTTACCTACGAGCAGTACTTC.

This clone was seen a single time. This rearrangement joins TRBV9 to TRBJ2-1; no clear D. The V end was cut by 1 base, the J end by 7 bases, with 6 bases between. The length of the CDR3 is 12 residues. From germline, CDR1 is SGDLS and CDR2 YYNGEE. The CDR3 loop is CASSVLGNEQFF. In nucleotides, the CDR3 is TGTGCCAGCAGCGTATTGGGAAATGAGCAGTTCTTC.

The gene calls are TRBV7-9 and TRBJ2-1, with 11 bases matching TRBD2. Germline lookup yields CDR1 SEHNR and CDR2 FQNEAQ (reference sequence). The J segment lost 8 bases and the V segment lost 5 bases, leaving 11 bases of the junction unmatched. CDR3 length: 16 residues. The chain's CDR3 is CASSPGLAGDQDEQFF. The CDR3 region has the DNA TGTGCCAGCAGCCCCGGACTAGCGGGCGACCAGGATGAGCAGTTCTTC.

This clone appeared once. The CDR3 sequence is CASSTRSDRGPDTQYF. CDR3 DNA: TGTGCCAGCAGCACCAGGTCGGACAGGGGACCAGATACGCAGTATTTT. The rearrangement links TRBV7-9 to TRBJ2-3, with TRBD1 identical over 9 bases. This CDR3 is 16 amino acids long. Losses at the gene ends were 5 bases for V and 4 bases for J; bases not matched to a gene: 10. CDR1 SEHNR and CDR2 FQNEAQ come from the germline V gene (reference sequence).